This T cell receptor (beta chain) was captured by sequencing in a study of T-cell reconstitution after alpha-beta-depleted transplantation in children. As it was prepared, the TCRbeta library received unique molecular identifiers. TCRdb recomputed calls from the PCR reads with MiXCR, one row per CDR3 protein. Of approximately 640,000 distinct CDR3 sequences detected, roughly 17% appear once; the ten largest clones hold around 0.96%. Germline V CDR1 and CDR2: SGHVS, FNYEAQ. Between the trimmed V and J ends, which lost 3 bases and 8 bases, there was a span of 31 bases. This CDR3 region has 19 residues.

V is TRBV7-6 and J is TRBJ1-2; D may be TRBD1 (6 bases). The origin of this receptor is a human donor who donated a stem cell graft to a child with acute myeloid leukemia. This specimen consisted of PBMCs from the stem cell graft donor, obtained from the stem cell graft. CDR3 in amino acids: CASSFRGGPRQSPSQGYTF. CDR3 bases: TGTGCCAGCAGCTTCAGAGGGGGGCCCCGACAGAGCCCCTCTCAAGGCTACACCTTC.